This T cell receptor (beta chain) was documented in a study of T cells after yellow fever vaccination. TCRdb recomputed calls from the 5' RACE reads with MiXCR, one row per CDR3 protein. Seen here are approximately 260,000 distinct CDR3 sequences, 10% to 15% observed once, and the top ten hold 0.5% to 0.6%. CDR3 length: 17 amino acids. Germline V lookup: CDR1 MGHRA, CDR2 YSYEKL. V lost 6 bases and J 0 bases, leaving 18 bases between the germline ends. This chain uses TRBV4-1 with TRBJ2-1; D gene unclear. The clonotype originates from a man aged 25 to 40 who received the YFV17D yellow fever vaccine. The sample was CD4+ T cells sorted from PBMCs, taken 45 days after the yellow fever booster vaccination. The CDR3 nucleotides read TGCGCCAGCAGTCAGAGAACCTACCTGAGCTCCTACAATGAGCAGTTCTTC. Its protein is CASSQRTYLSSYNEQFF.